The present T cell receptor (beta chain) was sequenced within a study of neurological immune-mediated disorders. Study conclusions and caveats: The greatest degree of TCR clonal expansion was observed in HTLV-1-associated myelopathy, with the lowest in multiple sclerosis, below that of healthy controls.

Unsorted libraries were generated from 2 million PBMCs. These cells had been stored in RNAlater at -80 C. In its sample, this clonotype was seen many times. What it recognizes is unknown. TCRdb re-derived calls from the 5' RACE reads in MiXCR, one entry per CDR3 protein. The table lists 20,000 to 30,000 distinct CDR3 sequences, over 5.5% of them singletons. V was trimmed by 4 bases and J by 8 bases, leaving 16 bases between them. CDR1 SGHRS and CDR2 YFSETQ come from the germline V gene. The length of the CDR3 is 13 residues. The sequenced sample consisted of PBMCs. The sequence was obtained from a woman aged 40 to 55 in good health. V usage is TRBV5-1 and J usage is TRBJ2-7, with a weak D call TRBD1 (7 bases). For the CDR3, the DNA is TGCGCCAGCAGCCCGGGGGACAGCTATCAGCAGTACTTC. Translated: CASSPGDSYQQYF.